One sample yielded the 16 T cell receptor beta chains listed below, sequenced in a study of long-term antiretroviral therapy in people with HIV. immunoSEQ v3.0 was run at survey level. TCRdb's copy holds only in-frame clones and misses some; the assay was immunoSEQ multiplex PCR. In the table there are roughly 25,000 clones, 85% of which are singletons. The source material was unsorted PBMCs, sampled 2.3 years after starting antiretroviral therapy. Every receptor here comes from a middle-aged man with HIV.

The chain has TRBV13 and TRBJ2-3; 8 positions match TRBD2. V was pared by 7 bases and J by 3 bases, with 15 bases of the junction left unmatched. The CDR3 spans 17 residues. CDR1 PRHDT and CDR2 FYEKMQ come from the germline V gene (reference sequence). CDR3: CASTRTSTYLGTDTQYF. CDR3 in DNA: TGTGCCAGCACCCGGACTAGCACCTATCTTGGAACAGATACGCAGTATTTT.

The V and J genes are TRBV29-1 and TRBJ2-7; no clear D. Germline V CDR1 and CDR2: SQVTM, ANQGSEA. This CDR3 region has 11 residues. The V and J ends lost 6 bases and 6 bases respectively, with 12 bases between them. DNA of the CDR3: TGCAGCGTGGTTTATGGGGTCGAGCAGTACTTC. Its translation is CSVVYGVEQYF.

The chain links TRBV19 to TRBJ2-7; 7 positions match TRBD2. The CDR3 is 15 residues long. Unmatched junction bases numbered 14, after V lost 9 bases and J lost 3 bases. Germline V gene data show CDR1 as LNHDA and CDR2 as SQIVND (reference sequence). CDR3: CASSSGTTKIYEQYF. DNA of the CDR3: TGTGCCAGCTCTTCGGGGACTACGAAGATCTACGAGCAGTACTTC.

The genes are TRBV2 and TRBJ1-2; D perhaps matches TRBD1 (6 bases). This CDR3 has 17 residues. V lost 8 bases and J lost 7, with 29 bases in between. Germline V gene data show CDR1 as SNHLY and CDR2 as FYNNEI. The CDR3 here is CASLPGPGALFRSGYTF. The CDR3 bases are TGTGCCAGCCTTCCGGGACCAGGGGCCTTGTTTCGCTCTGGCTACACCTTC. The entire variable domain, with the rest obtained from reference TRBV2 and TRBJ1-2, is as follows: EPEVTQTPSHQVTQMGQEVILRCVPISNHLYFYWYRQILGQKVEFLVSFYNNEISEKSEIFDDQFSVERPDGSNFTLKIRSTKLEDSAMYFCASLPGPGALFRSGYTFGSGTRLTVV.

The V call is TRBV5-6, the J call TRBJ2-7, with a possible D match to TRBD2 (5 bases). Germline-derived CDR1 and CDR2 are SGHDT and YYEEEE. V dropped 4 bases and J dropped 3 bases, with 11 bases sitting between them. This CDR3 has 13 amino acids. CDR3 DNA: TGTGCCAGCAGCACCGGACTTCTCTACGAGCAGTACTTC. This translates into CASSTGLLYEQYF.

The chain couples TRBV5-1 to TRBJ2-1; TRBD2 matches at 11 bases. The CDR3 totals 16 residues. Trimming removed 1 base from V and 2 bases from J; junction bases left unmatched: 2. Per the germline V gene, CDR1 is SGHRS and CDR2 is YFSETQ. Here the CDR3 reads CASSLSSGGPYNEQFF. CDR3 DNA sequence: TGCGCCAGCAGCTTGTCTAGCGGGGGGCCCTACAATGAGCAGTTCTTC. Using reference TRBV5-1 and TRBJ2-1 for the parts outside the CDR3, the full variable domain is KAGVTQTPRYLIKTRGQQVTLSCSPISGHRSVSWYQQTPGQGLQFLFEYFSETQRNKGNFPGRFSGRQFSNSRSEMNVSTLELGDSALYLCASSLSSGGPYNEQFFGPGTRLTVL.

This chain links TRBV6-5 with TRBJ2-7; 8 bases align to TRBD2. The CDR3 length is 14 residues. With 6 bases clipped from V and 5 bases from J, the junction kept 9 bases outside the gene matches. Per the germline V gene, CDR1 is MNHEY and CDR2 is SVGAGI. CDR3 residues: CASSRPGGRDEQYF. For the CDR3, the DNA is TGTGCCAGCAGCCGCCCGGGAGGGAGGGACGAGCAGTACTTC.

This sequence joins TRBV11-2 and TRBJ1-1; a possible D gene is TRBD1 (6 bases). The CDR3 length is 15 residues. The V end lost 1 base, the J end lost 0 bases, and 9 bases lay between the germline ends. CDR1 is SGHAT and CDR2 is FQNNGV in the germline V gene. The CDR3 DNA reads TGTGCCAGCAGCTTAGGGGGGGGGCTGAACACTGAAGCTTTCTTT. It encodes CASSLGGGLNTEAFF.

The V and J genes are TRBV7-8 and TRBJ1-2, with TRBD1 matching over 9 bases. The V and J ends lost 5 bases and 5 bases, in that order; junction bases with no gene match: 6. The CDR3 is 14 amino acids. From germline, CDR1 is SGHVS and CDR2 FQNEAQ. As DNA, the CDR3 is TGTGCCAGCAGCCCCCCGGGACAGGGATATGGCTACACCTTC. This translates into CASSPPGQGYGYTF.

CDR3 region: CASSPLAGPSSYNEQFF. The CDR3 region has the DNA TGTGCCAGCAGCCCGCTAGCGGGGCCGAGCTCCTACAATGAGCAGTTCTTC. This chain uses TRBV5-6 with TRBJ2-1; 9 bases fit TRBD2. This CDR3 has 17 residues. Germline V gives CDR1 SGHDT, CDR2 YYEEEE. The ends lost 4 bases at V and 0 bases at J; junction bases unmatched: 8.

The CDR3 reads CASSQDWTVYQPQHF. For the CDR3, the DNA is TGCGCCAGCAGCCAAGATTGGACAGTTTATCAGCCCCAGCATTTT. This chain joins TRBV4-1 and TRBJ1-5, with a possible D match to TRBD1 (6 bases). Germline CDR1 is MGHRA and CDR2 is YSYEKL. V shed 0 bases and J shed 5 bases, with 11 bases lying between them. CDR3 length: 15 residues.

This sequence joins TRBV19 and TRBJ2-7; 11 nucleotides agree with TRBD2. The V and J ends lost 7 bases and 1 base, in that order; junction bases with no gene match: 3. Germline V CDR1 and CDR2: LNHDA, SQIVND (reference sequence). The CDR3 loop spans 14 amino acids. CDR3 protein: CASKTSGASYEQYF. CDR3 DNA: TGTGCCAGTAAGACTAGCGGGGCTTCCTACGAGCAGTACTTC.

This chain connects TRBV4-1 to TRBJ2-3; 14 positions match TRBD2. The CDR3 sequence is 18 residues long. Trimming cost V 4 bases and J 1 base; bases outside gene matches: 7. Germline V gene lookup returns CDR1 MGHRA and CDR2 YSYEKL. CDR3 sequence: CASSPGTSGGIRTDTQYF. Written as DNA, the CDR3 is TGCGCCAGCAGCCCCGGGACTAGCGGGGGTATCCGCACAGATACGCAGTATTTT.

The CDR3 spells CASSVGDAVWSEQYF. CDR3 bases: TGTGCCAGCAGCGTAGGGGACGCTGTGTGGTCCGAGCAGTACTTC. The chain links TRBV9 to TRBJ2-7; the D call may be TRBD1 or TRBD2 (5 bases each). The CDR3 contains 15 residues. CDR1 and CDR2 (germline): SGDLS, YYNGEE. V was shortened by 0 bases and J by 6 bases, with 16 bases between the two germline ends.

The CDR3: CASSELGRGREGYGYTF. CDR3 nucleotides: TGTGCCAGCAGTGAGTTGGGCAGGGGGCGCGAGGGGTATGGCTACACCTTC. This sequence joins TRBV25-1 and TRBJ1-2, with 8 bases lining up with TRBD1. Germline V gives CDR1 MGHDK, CDR2 SYGVNS. The CDR3 loop spans 17 amino acids. With V trimmed by 3 bases and J by 5 bases, 14 bases remained unmatched.

The genes are TRBV7-9 and TRBJ2-1, with a possible D match to TRBD2 (5 bases). The CDR3 covers 13 residues. V was pared by 5 bases and J by 5 bases, with 10 bases between. Germline-derived CDR1 and CDR2 are SEHNR and FQNEAQ (reference sequence). DNA of the CDR3: TGTGCCAGCAGCATCGGGGTGAACAATGAGCAGTTCTTC. It translates to CASSIGVNNEQFF.